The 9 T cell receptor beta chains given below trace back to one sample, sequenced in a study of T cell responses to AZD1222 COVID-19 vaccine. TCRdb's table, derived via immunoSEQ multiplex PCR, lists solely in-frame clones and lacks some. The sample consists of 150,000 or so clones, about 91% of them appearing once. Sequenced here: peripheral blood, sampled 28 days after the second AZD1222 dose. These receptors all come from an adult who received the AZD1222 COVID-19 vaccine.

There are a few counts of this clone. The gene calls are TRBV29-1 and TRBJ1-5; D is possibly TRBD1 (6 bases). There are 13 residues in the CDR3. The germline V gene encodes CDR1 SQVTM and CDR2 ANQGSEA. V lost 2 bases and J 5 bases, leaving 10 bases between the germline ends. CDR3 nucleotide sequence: TGCAGCGTTGAAATGTCAGGGGATCAGCCCCAGCATTTT. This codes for CSVEMSGDQPQHF.

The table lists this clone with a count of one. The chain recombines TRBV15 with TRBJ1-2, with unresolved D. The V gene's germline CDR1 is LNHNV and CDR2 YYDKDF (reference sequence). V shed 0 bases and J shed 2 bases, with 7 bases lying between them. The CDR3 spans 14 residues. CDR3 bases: TGTGCCACCAGCAGAGATGGCCAGAACTATGGCTACACCTTC. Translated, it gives CATSRDGQNYGYTF.

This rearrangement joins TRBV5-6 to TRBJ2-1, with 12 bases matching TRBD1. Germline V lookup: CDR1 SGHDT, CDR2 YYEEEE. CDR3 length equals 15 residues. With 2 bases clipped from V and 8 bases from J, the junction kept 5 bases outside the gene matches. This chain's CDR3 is CASSFRGTGGDEQFF. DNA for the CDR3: TGTGCCAGCAGCTTTCGGGGGACAGGGGGCGATGAGCAGTTCTTC.

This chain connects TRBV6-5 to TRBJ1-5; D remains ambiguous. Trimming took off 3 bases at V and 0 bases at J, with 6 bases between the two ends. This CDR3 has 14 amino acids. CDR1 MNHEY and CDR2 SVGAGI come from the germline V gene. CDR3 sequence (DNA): TGTGCCAGCAGTTATTCTTATAGCAATCAGCCCCAGCATTTT. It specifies CASSYSYSNQPQHF.

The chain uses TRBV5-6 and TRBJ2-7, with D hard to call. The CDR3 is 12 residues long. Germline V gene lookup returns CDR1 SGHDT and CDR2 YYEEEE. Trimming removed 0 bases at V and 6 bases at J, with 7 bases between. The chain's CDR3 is CASSLASAEQYF. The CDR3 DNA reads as TGTGCCAGCAGCTTGGCCTCGGCCGAGCAGTACTTC.

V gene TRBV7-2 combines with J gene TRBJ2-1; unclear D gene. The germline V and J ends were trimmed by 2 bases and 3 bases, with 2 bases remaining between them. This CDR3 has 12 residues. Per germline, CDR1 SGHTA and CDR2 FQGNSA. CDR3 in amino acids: CASSLFYNEQFF. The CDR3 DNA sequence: TGTGCCAGCAGCTTATTCTACAATGAGCAGTTCTTC.

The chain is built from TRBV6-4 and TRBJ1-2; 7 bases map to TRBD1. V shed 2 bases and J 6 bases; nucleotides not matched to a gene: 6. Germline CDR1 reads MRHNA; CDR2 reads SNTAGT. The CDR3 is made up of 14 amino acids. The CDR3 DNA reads TGTGCCAGCAGTGACGGGCAGGGGGGAGATGGCTACACCTTC. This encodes CASSDGQGGDGYTF.

The CDR3 here is CASSWESVGARLYEQYF. The CDR3 DNA sequence: TGTGCCAGCAGCTGGGAATCGGTCGGAGCCCGCCTCTACGAGCAGTACTTC. The chain carries TRBV7-8 and TRBJ2-7; D remains ambiguous. The CDR3 covers 17 residues. Germline V gene sequence: CDR1 SGHVS, CDR2 FQNEAQ. V was clipped by 4 bases and J by 3 bases, with 22 bases between them.

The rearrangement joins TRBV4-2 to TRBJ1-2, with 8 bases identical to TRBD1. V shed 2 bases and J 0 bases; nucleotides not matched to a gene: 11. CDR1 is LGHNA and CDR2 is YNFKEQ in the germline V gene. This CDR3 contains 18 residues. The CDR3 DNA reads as TGTGCCAGCAGCCAACGAGGACAGGGCCATTCTACTAACTATGGCTACACCTTC. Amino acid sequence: CASSQRGQGHSTNYGYTF.